Listed here are 9 T cell receptor beta chains from one sample, sequenced in a study of cytomegalovirus exposure and HLA in healthy donors. Vbeta (60) and Jbeta (13) primers were used in the PCR. Here immunoSEQ multiplex PCR was the method, and the copy in TCRdb shows in-frame clones only, minus some. The sample consists of roughly 170,000 clones, around 81% of them appearing once. Sequenced: PBMCs. The receptors here all came from a woman in her 30s in good health and CMV-seronegative.

The chain combines TRBV7-9 with TRBJ2-2; weak D call: TRBD1 (6 bases). Germline V gene sequence: CDR1 SEHNR, CDR2 FQNEAQ (reference sequence). CDR3 length equals 16 residues. Trimming took off 4 bases at V and 2 bases at J, with 14 bases between the two ends. The CDR3 bases are TGTGCCAGCAGCTCCTCGCCGGACAGAAACACCGGGGAGCTGTTTTTT. Protein sequence: CASSSSPDRNTGELFF.

This chain uses TRBV5-1 with TRBJ2-1; the D gene could be TRBD1 or TRBD2 (7 bases each). The CDR3 covers 16 residues. Trimming took off 4 bases at V and 10 bases at J, with 24 bases between the two ends. The germline gives CDR1 SGHRS, CDR2 YFSETQ. CDR3 in DNA: TGCGCCAGCAGCCTGGGGGGGACAGAAATAAAAAAAGAGCAGTTCTTC. Its protein is CASSLGGTEIKKEQFF.

V is TRBV7-2 and J is TRBJ2-5, with D possibly TRBD1 on 6 matching bases. The last part of the DNA fits TRBJ2-7 better; the J call may be wrong. Germline V gene sequence: CDR1 SGHTA, CDR2 FQGNSA. The CDR3 length is 14 residues. DNA of the CDR3: TGTGCCAGCAGCCCTCAGGGGACCTCCTACGAGCAGTACTTC. Encoded protein: CASSPQGTSYEQYF.

This clone has a handful of counts. The V call is TRBV6-5, the J call TRBJ2-7; D remains ambiguous. This CDR3 is 15 amino acids long. CDR1 and CDR2 (germline): MNHEY, SVGAGI. Trimming removed 0 bases at V and 2 bases at J, with 11 bases between. CDR3 sequence reads: CASSYSFVGTYEQYF. The CDR3 DNA reads TGTGCCAGCAGTTACTCGTTCGTCGGTACCTACGAGCAGTACTTC.

The chain links TRBV5-6 to TRBJ2-2; TRBD1 matches at 9 bases. V shed 5 bases and J 4 bases; nucleotides not matched to a gene: 6. This CDR3 comprises 15 residues. Germline CDR1 is SGHDT and CDR2 is YYEEEE. The CDR3: CASSRGQGCTGELFF. The CDR3 region has the DNA TGTGCCAGCAGTCGAGGACAGGGGTGCACCGGGGAGCTGTTTTTT.

The rearrangement links TRBV19 to TRBJ1-1; a possible D gene is TRBD1 (6 bases). Germline CDR1 LNHDA, CDR2 SQIVND (reference sequence). V dropped 7 bases and J dropped 2 bases, with 17 bases sitting between them. This CDR3 spans 15 amino acids. The CDR3 spells CASTPRGGKNTEAFF. DNA of the CDR3: TGTGCCAGTACCCCTAGGGGGGGGAAAAACACTGAAGCTTTCTTT. Together with reference TRBV19 and TRBJ1-1, the CDR3 gives the full variable domain: DGGITQSPKYLFRKEGQNVTLSCEQNLNHDAMYWYRQDPGQGLRLIYYSQIVNDFQKGDIAEGYSVSREKKESFPLTVTSAQKNPTAFYLCASTPRGGKNTEAFFGQGTRLTVV.

The V call is TRBV11-2, the J call TRBJ2-2; D gene ambiguous. V lost 1 base and J 3 bases, leaving 12 bases between the germline ends. Germline V gene data show CDR1 as SGHAT and CDR2 as FQNNGV. This CDR3 comprises 16 residues. CDR3 nucleotide sequence: TGTGCCAGCAGCTTAGCCGTCTCCAGTTACACCGGGGAGCTGTTTTTT. As protein: CASSLAVSSYTGELFF.

V and J are TRBV4-1 and TRBJ2-6, with D perhaps TRBD2 (5 bases). The CDR3 covers 18 residues. The germline V gene encodes CDR1 MGHRA and CDR2 YSYEKL. V was shortened by 1 base and J by 0 bases, with 13 bases between the two germline ends. CDR3 in amino acids: CASSQAVGGNSGANVLTF. As DNA, the CDR3 is TGCGCCAGCAGCCAAGCCGTAGGAGGAAACTCTGGGGCCAACGTCCTGACTTTC.

This chain uses TRBV28 with TRBJ2-7; 10 bases line up with TRBD1. Germline V gives CDR1 MDHEN, CDR2 SYDVKM. This CDR3 spans 15 amino acids. After removal of 5 bases from V and 2 bases from J, the junction contained 6 bases not matched to a gene. In DNA, the CDR3 is TGTGCCAGCAGTGCCGCCGGGACAGGGGCCTACGAGCAGTACTTC. Its protein is CASSAAGTGAYEQYF.